The next 20 T cell receptor beta chains were all read from a single sample in a study of blood T cell repertoires in COVID-19. Measured with immunoSEQ multiplex PCR; TCRdb has only the in-frame clones, and not every one. The sample has around 170,000 clones; around 86% are singletons. Input material: peripheral blood. The receptors come from a woman between 40 and 50 years old with acute or convalescent COVID-19.

This clone has just one count. A much larger clone differs from this one at a single base, so this may be a read error. The rearrangement uses TRBV6-6 and TRBJ2-1; 11 bases fit TRBD1. This CDR3 has 15 residues. Trimming at V came to 6 bases and at J to 3 bases, leaving 4 bases not matched to a gene. Germline V lookup: CDR1 MNHNY, CDR2 SVGAGI (reference sequence). The CDR3 nucleotides are TGTGCCAGCAGCTCCGGGACAGGGGGCTACAATGAGCAGTTCTTC. Protein sequence: CASSSGTGGYNEQFF.

This chain uses TRBV13 with TRBJ2-2; 9 nucleotides line up with TRBD2. V lost 5 bases to trimming and J lost 6 bases; unmatched junction nucleotides: 13. This CDR3 is built from 17 residues. CDR1 is PRHDT, CDR2 FYEKMQ, per germline (reference sequence). CDR3 in DNA: TGTGCCAGCAGCCCCGATATAGCGGGAGAGGGACCCGGGGAGCTGTTTTTT. Protein product: CASSPDIAGEGPGELFF.

The chain carries TRBV5-1 and TRBJ1-3; 8 bases fit TRBD1. The CDR3 is 16 residues long. Germline CDR1 reads SGHRS; CDR2 reads YFSETQ. V lost 7 bases, J lost 0 bases, and 9 bases stayed unmatched. The DNA of the CDR3 is TGCGCCAGCGGACCGACAGGGGTCGACTCTGGAAACACCATATATTTT. It translates to CASGPTGVDSGNTIYF.

J is TRBJ2-3 and V is TRBV7-2; 12 positions match TRBD2. Per the germline V gene, CDR1 is SGHTA and CDR2 is FQGNSA. CDR3 length equals 16 residues. V lost 5 bases and J lost 9; bases outside the gene matches: 12. For the CDR3, the DNA is TGTGCCAGCAGCATTCACGGACTAGCGGGATTGGGGACGCAGTATTTT. It is translated as CASSIHGLAGLGTQYF.

This clone appeared a single time. The CDR3 DNA sequence: TGTGCCAGCAGCCCGGACAGGGGTGGCAATCAGCCCCAGCATTTT. Its protein is CASSPDRGGNQPQHF. The V gene is TRBV7-9, the J gene TRBJ1-5; TRBD1 aligns across 9 bases. Germline V CDR1 and CDR2: SEHNR, FQNEAQ (reference sequence). Germline trimming cut 5 bases from V and 2 bases from J; bases unmatched to any gene: 4. The CDR3 loop spans 15 amino acids.

The chain combines TRBV29-1 with TRBJ2-3; D is unclear. Deletions cut 0 bases from V and 0 bases from J, with 13 bases between. Germline CDR1 is SQVTM and CDR2 is ANQGSEA. There are 16 residues in the CDR3. CDR3 nucleotide sequence: TGCAGCGTTGAAGAGAGGTTCCACCTTAGCACAGATACGCAGTATTTT. Amino acids: CSVEERFHLSTDTQYF.

As for this clone: Likely a read error: the CDR3 ends without its conserved phenylalanine or tryptophan. Because the CDR3's place on the DNA is in doubt, the DNA is left out and the CDR3 is given as listed by TCRdb. The chain has TRBV29-1 and TRBJ1-1; the listed D gene, TRBD1, was not tested against the DNA. The germline V gene has CDR1 SQVTM and CDR2 ANQGSEA. The CDR3 region is 12 residues in length, termini included. The chain's CDR3 is CSVGEDRARASV.

This clone was counted a few times. J is TRBJ1-2 and V is TRBV6-5, with 9 bases identical to TRBD1. V shed 4 bases, J shed 2 bases, and the junction held 5 bases outside the gene matches. Germline assignment: CDR1 MNHEY and CDR2 SVGAGI. This CDR3 contains 15 residues. The CDR3 loop is CASSLAGTGNYGYTF. The CDR3 DNA sequence: TGTGCCAGCAGTTTAGCCGGGACAGGGAACTATGGCTACACCTTC.

J is TRBJ2-2 and V is TRBV7-9; TRBD2 is a possible D gene (5 bases). CDR1 SEHNR and CDR2 FQNEAQ come from the germline V gene (reference sequence). V was clipped by 11 bases and J by 7 bases, with 29 bases between them. This CDR3 comprises 17 residues. The CDR3: CALAALFRTAVSGELFF. DNA for the CDR3: TGTGCCCTAGCAGCTTTATTCCGGACCGCCGTAAGCGGGGAGCTGTTTTTT.

V is TRBV15 and J is TRBJ1-2, with TRBD1 matching 7 bases. J gave up 4 bases and V 0 bases, and 8 bases lay outside the gene matches. Germline CDR1 is LNHNV and CDR2 is YYDKDF (reference sequence). The CDR3 contains 16 residues. CDR3 bases: TGTGCCACCAGCAGAGATGCCCCGACAGGGTCCTATGGCTACACCTTC. Amino acids: CATSRDAPTGSYGYTF.

This chain connects TRBV9 to TRBJ2-1; weak D call: TRBD1 (5 bases). The CDR3 covers 15 residues. Trimming removed 4 bases from V and 8 bases from J, with 19 bases in between. Germline V lookup: CDR1 SGDLS, CDR2 YYNGEE. The CDR3 loop is CASSPRRTLGDEQFF. CDR3 DNA sequence: TGTGCCAGCAGCCCGCGGAGAACCCTAGGGGATGAGCAGTTCTTC.

V usage is TRBV18 and J usage is TRBJ2-1; D possibly corresponds to TRBD1 (5 bases). The V gene's germline CDR1 is KGHSH and CDR2 LQKENI. This CDR3 is built from 14 residues. V was trimmed by 1 base and J by 1 base, leaving 5 bases between them. In DNA, the CDR3 is TGTGCCAGCTCACCACAGGGGTCCTACAATGAGCAGTTCTTC. Translated, it gives CASSPQGSYNEQFF.

This rearrangement joins TRBV5-1 to TRBJ1-6; no clear D. With 2 bases removed from V and 7 bases from J, the gap between germline ends came to 13 bases. CDR3 length equals 15 residues. In germline, CDR1 is SGHRS, CDR2 YFSETQ. CDR3 region: CASSFGDRENSPLHF. The DNA for the CDR3 is TGCGCCAGCAGCTTCGGGGATAGGGAGAATTCACCCCTCCACTTT.

This clone showed up just a few times. The V call is TRBV5-5, the J call TRBJ2-7; weak D call: TRBD1 (5 bases). Germline-derived CDR1 and CDR2 are SGHKS and YYEKEE (reference sequence). The CDR3 is made up of 12 amino acids. Trimming cost V 5 bases and J 7 bases, with 13 bases left between them. CDR3 residues: CASRVGAGEQYF. CDR3 in DNA: TGTGCCAGCAGGGTAGGGGCTGGGGAGCAGTACTTC. Using reference TRBV5-5 and TRBJ2-7 for the parts outside the CDR3, the full variable domain is DAGVTQSPTHLIKTRGQQVTLRCSPISGHKSVSWYQQVLGQGPQFIFQYYEKEERGRGNFPDRFSARQFPNYSSELNVNALLLGDSALYLCASRVGAGEQYFGPGTRLTVT.

Comments on this clone: It is unclear where the CDR3 begins or ends on the DNA, so no DNA is shown, and the CDR3 is as TCRdb lists it. The rearrangement links TRBV27 to TRBJ2-7; the tabulated D call, TRBD1, remains unverified against the DNA. The CDR3 length equals 15 residues, ends included. Germline V gene lookup returns CDR1 MNHEY and CDR2 SMNVEV (reference sequence). CDR3 amino acids: CASSLGTGQGYEQYF.

The chain links TRBV5-6 to TRBJ1-2; 7 bases align to TRBD1. The CDR3 is made up of 16 amino acids. Trimming at V came to 1 base and at J to 3 bases, leaving 9 bases not matched to a gene. Germline-derived CDR1 and CDR2 are SGHDT and YYEEEE. The CDR3 sequence is CASSLPGTGVYYGYTF. The DNA for the CDR3 is TGTGCCAGCAGCTTGCCAGGCACAGGGGTCTACTATGGCTACACCTTC.

The CDR3 DNA reads as TGTGCCAGCAGTTTAACGGACAATGAGCAGTTCTTC. Amino acids: CASSLTDNEQFF. This sequence joins TRBV27 and TRBJ2-1; no clear D gene. V was pared by 2 bases and J by 5 bases, with 4 bases between. CDR1 is MNHEY, CDR2 SMNVEV, per germline (reference sequence). The CDR3 has 12 amino acids.

This clone has a handful of counts. CDR3 DNA: TGTGCCTCTATGCCTACGACAGGGAGGCCCCCCTCTGGAAACACCATATATTTT. This gives the protein CASMPTTGRPPSGNTIYF. The rearrangement links TRBV10-3 to TRBJ1-3, with 7 bases that match TRBD1. This CDR3 has 18 residues. The J segment lost 0 bases and the V segment lost 11 bases, leaving 19 bases of the junction unmatched. In germline, CDR1 is ENHRY, CDR2 SYGVKD.

The V gene is TRBV2, the J gene TRBJ1-5, with TRBD1 matching over 8 bases. The CDR3 is 14 amino acids. V trimming: 6 bases; J trimming: 2 bases; junction bases outside the gene matches: 3. The germline CDR1 and CDR2 sequences are SNHLY and FYNNEI. The CDR3 sequence is CASRDRGRNQPQHF. CDR3 in DNA: TGTGCCAGCAGAGACAGGGGCCGCAATCAGCCCCAGCATTTT.

The rearrangement links TRBV7-8 to TRBJ1-1; 7 nucleotides agree with TRBD1. Germline-derived CDR1 and CDR2 are SGHVS and FQNEAQ. The ends lost 5 bases at V and 11 bases at J; junction bases unmatched: 8. The CDR3 is made up of 12 amino acids. The CDR3 here is CASSLDRAGAFF. DNA of the CDR3: TGTGCCAGCAGCCTCGACAGGGCTGGGGCTTTCTTT.